This entry describes one T cell receptor (beta chain). Its antigen is currently unknown. The sample belongs to a study of T cells in Graves' hyperthyroidism and ophthalmopathy. The CDR3 runs to 18 residues. Trimming took off 2 bases at V and 7 bases at J, with 27 bases between the two ends. The germline V gene encodes CDR1 SGDLS and CDR2 YYNGEE. Overall study results and limits: Classification by a 13 V-J model distinguished ophthalmopathy from stable hyperthyroidism. Blood samples included most of the expanded thyroid clonotypes exceeding 0.001.

For the diagnoses, clinical symptoms, serum thyroxine and TRAb, thyroid ultrasound and orbital computed tomography were used. The investigators amplified TCR beta CDR3 regions from RNA transcripts. The HTBI primer set served for first-round RT-PCR of the TCR CDR3. MiXCR, run by TCRdb on the multiplex PCR reads, gives a single entry per CDR3 protein. The table lists a few hundred thousand distinct CDR3 sequences, roughly 46% of them singletons. V and J are TRBV9 and TRBJ1-2; D is possibly TRBD1 (6 bases). The clonotype was recovered from a woman in her late teens or twenties with Graves' hyperthyroidism. Sequenced material: peripheral blood or thyroid tissue (not recorded which). The CDR3 DNA follows: TGTGCCAGCAGCGTTATGGACAACCCGGGGGCGATCTGCTGTGGCTACACCTTC. Its protein is CASSVMDNPGAICCGYTF.